The 4 T cell receptor beta chains reported below all come from one sample, sequenced in a study of beta chain features in type 1 diabetes. The investigators reverse transcribed all of the isolated RNA, so they sequenced expressed TCRB transcripts. The data were produced by immunoSEQ multiplex PCR, yet TCRdb's version contains in-frame clones alone and is incomplete. The profile shows about 620,000 clones, roughly 16% of them singletons. Source material: naive CD4+ T cells from blood. The receptors were sampled from a man between 18 and 29 years old in good health.

The chain employs TRBV5-4 and TRBJ2-7; 13 bases line up with TRBD2. Germline CDR1 is SGHNT and CDR2 is YYREEE (reference sequence). CDR3 length: 15 amino acids. The ends lost 7 bases at V and 5 bases at J; junction bases unmatched: 9. The CDR3 here is CASGWTSGGPHEQYF. CDR3 sequence (DNA): TGTGCCAGCGGATGGACTAGCGGGGGCCCCCACGAGCAGTACTTC.

This clone appeared a few times. V is TRBV6-6 and J is TRBJ2-5; D may be TRBD2 (5 bases). Germline CDR1 and CDR2: MNHNY and SVGAGI (reference sequence). Trimming removed 0 bases from V and 5 bases from J, with 10 bases in between. This CDR3 region has 14 residues. CDR3 nucleotides: TGTGCCAGCAGTTACTCAGGGAGAAAGGAGACCCAGTACTTC. Amino acids: CASSYSGRKETQYF.

This clone came up a few times. The chain recombines TRBV28 with TRBJ2-7, with D possibly being TRBD1 or TRBD2 (5 bases each). In germline, CDR1 is MDHEN, CDR2 SYDVKM. CDR3 size: 15 residues. V lost 6 bases and J 4 bases, leaving 19 bases between the germline ends. CDR3: CASRYPGTPSYEQYF. As DNA, the CDR3 is TGTGCCAGCAGGTATCCCGGGACCCCGTCTTACGAGCAGTACTTC.

The chain uses TRBV18 and TRBJ1-6; no reliable D call. Per germline, CDR1 KGHSH and CDR2 LQKENI. This CDR3 is 13 amino acids long. V gave up 3 bases and J gave up 13 bases, with 13 bases separating them. The DNA for the CDR3 is TGTGCCAGCTCACCCGACCCCAGTGGGCCCCTCCACTTT. Encoded protein: CASSPDPSGPLHF.